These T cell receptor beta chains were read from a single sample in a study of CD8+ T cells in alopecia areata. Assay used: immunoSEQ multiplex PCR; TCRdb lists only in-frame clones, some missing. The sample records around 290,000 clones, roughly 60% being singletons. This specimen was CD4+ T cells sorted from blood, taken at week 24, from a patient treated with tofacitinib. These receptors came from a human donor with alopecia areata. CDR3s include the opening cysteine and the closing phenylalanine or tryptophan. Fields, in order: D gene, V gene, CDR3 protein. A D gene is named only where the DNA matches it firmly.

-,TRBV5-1,CASSSWGLSYEQYF
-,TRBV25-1,CASSEYGMGSTGELFF
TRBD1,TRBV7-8,CASSWDRRSELFF
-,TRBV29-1,CSAKREEQYF
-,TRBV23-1,CASSREKGSGTEAFF
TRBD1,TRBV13,CASSRTGNRYEQYF
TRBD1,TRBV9,CASSVRGTGQGADTQYF
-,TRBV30,CAWSGQGQETQYF
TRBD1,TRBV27,CASSPRDRGDSNQPQHF
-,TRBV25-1,CASSESLERGNTIYF
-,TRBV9,CASSDTGRLQSAFF
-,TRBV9,CASSAPRQDLYF
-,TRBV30,CAWSGYNEQFF
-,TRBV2,CASRGAMENEQFF
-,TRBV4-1,CASSQVGENYEQYF
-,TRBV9,CASSVESRGTIYF
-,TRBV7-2,CASSLRRNEQFF
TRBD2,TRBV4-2,CASGERGLTDTQYF
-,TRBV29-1,CSVGGLARKTQYF
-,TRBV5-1,CASSSDTANYGYTF
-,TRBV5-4,CASSENSGANVLTF
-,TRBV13,CASSSRPVSAGYYNEQFF